A selection of T cell receptor beta chains follows, all from one sample in a study of blood T cell repertoires in COVID-19. Clones were read by immunoSEQ multiplex PCR, and TCRdb kept only the in-frame ones, dropping some. The sample yields about 300,000 clones, 85% seen once. The sample was PBMCs or T cells enriched from blood (not recorded which). The receptors come from a woman in her forties or fifties who had recovered from COVID-19. The CDR3 runs from the conserved cysteine through the conserved F or W. Each record gives: J gene, D gene, V gene, CDR3 protein. The D gene is left open where the match is weak.

j_call: TRBJ2-1
d_call: TRBD2
v_call: TRBV27
cdr3_aa: CASSSRTSGDEQFF

j_call: TRBJ1-1
d_call: .
v_call: TRBV7-9
cdr3_aa: CASSTTDDRMNTEAFF

j_call: TRBJ1-2
d_call: TRBD1
v_call: TRBV28
cdr3_aa: CASSTTDRAYGYTF

j_call: TRBJ2-1
d_call: .
v_call: TRBV7-8
cdr3_aa: CASSFGPAQFF

j_call: TRBJ1-2
d_call: .
v_call: TRBV5-4
cdr3_aa: CASSRETPGGYTF

j_call: TRBJ1-3
d_call: .
v_call: TRBV21-1
cdr3_aa: CASSKSSGNTIYF

j_call: TRBJ2-1
d_call: TRBD2
v_call: TRBV6-5
cdr3_aa: CASKVGTSGRGEQFF

j_call: TRBJ1-2
d_call: .
v_call: TRBV18
cdr3_aa: CASSDSQGKDYGYTF

j_call: TRBJ2-7
d_call: .
v_call: TRBV7-9
cdr3_aa: CASSLAVAYEQYF

j_call: TRBJ2-7
d_call: .
v_call: TRBV27
cdr3_aa: CASSYSNSEQYF

j_call: TRBJ1-2
d_call: TRBD1
v_call: TRBV6-5
cdr3_aa: CASSLGQAGYGYTF

j_call: TRBJ2-5
d_call: .
v_call: TRBV29-1
cdr3_aa: CSVEGLGETQYF

j_call: TRBJ1-2
d_call: TRBD1
v_call: TRBV9
cdr3_aa: CASSVVGTGDRYGYTF

j_call: TRBJ2-1
d_call: TRBD2
v_call: TRBV9
cdr3_aa: CASSARGGQGLAGYNEQFF

j_call: TRBJ2-1
d_call: .
v_call: TRBV11-2
cdr3_aa: CASSSTARRSYNEQFF

j_call: TRBJ1-6
d_call: TRBD1
v_call: TRBV2
cdr3_aa: CASSLRRQGNSPLHF

j_call: TRBJ2-2
d_call: TRBD2
v_call: TRBV18
cdr3_aa: CASSELFGLAGFTGELFF

j_call: TRBJ2-7
d_call: TRBD1
v_call: TRBV18
cdr3_aa: CASSRAAGQGLWEQYF

j_call: TRBJ2-7
d_call: TRBD2
v_call: TRBV5-1
cdr3_aa: CASSLGLADLTEQYF

j_call: TRBJ2-2
d_call: .
v_call: TRBV18
cdr3_aa: CASSPPAGAGELFF

j_call: TRBJ2-2
d_call: .
v_call: TRBV7-6
cdr3_aa: CASSLEGPGAANTGELFF

j_call: TRBJ2-3
d_call: .
v_call: TRBV7-3
cdr3_aa: CASSAGPGSTDTQYF

j_call: TRBJ1-5
d_call: .
v_call: TRBV7-9
cdr3_aa: CASSLVGGDQPQHF

j_call: TRBJ2-3
d_call: TRBD2
v_call: TRBV5-6
cdr3_aa: CASSPGTSGSWADTQYF

j_call: TRBJ2-7
d_call: TRBD2
v_call: TRBV27
cdr3_aa: CASTVRPGLDYEQYF

j_call: TRBJ1-2
d_call: .
v_call: TRBV6-5
cdr3_aa: CASSSVYGYTF

j_call: TRBJ1-1
d_call: .
v_call: TRBV18
cdr3_aa: CASSPSQGNTEAFF

j_call: TRBJ2-1
d_call: .
v_call: TRBV3-1/TRBV3-2
cdr3_aa: CASSQVGQYNEQFF

j_call: TRBJ1-5
d_call: TRBD1
v_call: TRBV30
cdr3_aa: CAWNTGQSNQPQHF

j_call: TRBJ2-6
d_call: TRBD1
v_call: TRBV5-1
cdr3_aa: CASSRQGTGANVLTF

j_call: TRBJ1-1
d_call: TRBD1
v_call: TRBV5-4
cdr3_aa: CASSLRQGLNTEAFF

j_call: TRBJ1-2
d_call: TRBD1
v_call: TRBV6-5
cdr3_aa: CASSPATGAGGYTF

j_call: TRBJ1-2
d_call: .
v_call: TRBV12-3/TRBV12-4
cdr3_aa: CASSSTAYGYTF

j_call: TRBJ2-1
d_call: TRBD2
v_call: TRBV7-2
cdr3_aa: CASSPTSGRADNEQFF

j_call: TRBJ1-1
d_call: .
v_call: TRBV6-2/TRBV6-3
cdr3_aa: CASSPTTGMNTEAFF

j_call: TRBJ2-5
d_call: .
v_call: TRBV21-1
cdr3_aa: CASMNRGQDGTQYF

j_call: TRBJ1-5
d_call: .
v_call: TRBV19
cdr3_aa: CASTPPAGPQHF

j_call: TRBJ1-6
d_call: .
v_call: TRBV30
cdr3_aa: CAWMGGDNSPLHF

j_call: TRBJ2-1
d_call: .
v_call: TRBV30
cdr3_aa: CACLGPSNGAEQFF

j_call: TRBJ2-5
d_call: TRBD1
v_call: TRBV30
cdr3_aa: CAWGLQGAETQYF

j_call: TRBJ1-4
d_call: .
v_call: TRBV5-5
cdr3_aa: CASSLAPGTPNEKLFF

j_call: TRBJ2-3
d_call: .
v_call: TRBV2
cdr3_aa: CASSFRQAGTDTQYF

j_call: TRBJ2-3
d_call: .
v_call: TRBV9
cdr3_aa: CASSVGGFPTDTQYF

j_call: TRBJ1-6
d_call: .
v_call: TRBV5-1
cdr3_aa: CASSLMGGNSPLHF

j_call: TRBJ1-1
d_call: .
v_call: TRBV2
cdr3_aa: CASSERGEAFF

j_call: TRBJ2-5
d_call: TRBD2
v_call: TRBV9
cdr3_aa: CASSVGEASGALRETQYF

j_call: TRBJ2-1
d_call: .
v_call: TRBV5-1
cdr3_aa: CASSLGVSGINEQFF

j_call: TRBJ1-2
d_call: TRBD1
v_call: TRBV6-6
cdr3_aa: CASSYAQGQNYGYTF

j_call: TRBJ1-6
d_call: TRBD1
v_call: TRBV7-9
cdr3_aa: CASSLAGPKTGTGGSPLHF

j_call: TRBJ2-7
d_call: TRBD2
v_call: TRBV7-2
cdr3_aa: CASSLSSSGRYEQYF

j_call: TRBJ1-6
d_call: .
v_call: TRBV3-1/TRBV3-2
cdr3_aa: CASSQGTLDNSPLHF

j_call: TRBJ2-7
d_call: .
v_call: TRBV11-2
cdr3_aa: CASTSVAGVSYEQYF

j_call: TRBJ1-2
d_call: .
v_call: TRBV30
cdr3_aa: CAWGQGNGYTF

j_call: TRBJ2-1
d_call: .
v_call: TRBV30
cdr3_aa: CACSGLTSSYNEQFF

j_call: TRBJ2-6
d_call: .
v_call: TRBV20-1
cdr3_aa: CSASGGSGANVLTF

j_call: TRBJ2-7
d_call: .
v_call: TRBV12-5
cdr3_aa: CASGLASVGGGSYEQYF

j_call: TRBJ1-4
d_call: .
v_call: TRBV7-9
cdr3_aa: CASSTLLATNEKLFF

j_call: TRBJ1-2
d_call: .
v_call: TRBV28
cdr3_aa: CASSLVEPMEVYGYTF

j_call: TRBJ2-2
d_call: TRBD1
v_call: TRBV28
cdr3_aa: CASSHAGTGNTGELFF